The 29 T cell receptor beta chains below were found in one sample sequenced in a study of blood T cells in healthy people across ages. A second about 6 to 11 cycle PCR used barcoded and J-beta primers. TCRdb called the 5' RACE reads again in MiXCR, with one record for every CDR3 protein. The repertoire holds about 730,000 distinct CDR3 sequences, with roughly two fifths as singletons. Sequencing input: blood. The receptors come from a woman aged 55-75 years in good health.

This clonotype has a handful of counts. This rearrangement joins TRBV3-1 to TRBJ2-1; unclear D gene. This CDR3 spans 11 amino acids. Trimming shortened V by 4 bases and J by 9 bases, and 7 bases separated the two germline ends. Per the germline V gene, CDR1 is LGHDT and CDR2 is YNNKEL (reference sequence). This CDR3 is CASSRVAEQFF. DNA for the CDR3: TGTGCCAGCAGCCGAGTTGCTGAGCAGTTCTTC.

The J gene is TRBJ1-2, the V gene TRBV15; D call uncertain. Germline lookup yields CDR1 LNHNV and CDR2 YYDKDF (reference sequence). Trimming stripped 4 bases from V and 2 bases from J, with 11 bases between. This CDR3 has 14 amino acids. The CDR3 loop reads CATSKAGLNYGYTF. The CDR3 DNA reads TGTGCCACCAGCAAAGCCGGACTGAACTATGGCTACACCTTC.

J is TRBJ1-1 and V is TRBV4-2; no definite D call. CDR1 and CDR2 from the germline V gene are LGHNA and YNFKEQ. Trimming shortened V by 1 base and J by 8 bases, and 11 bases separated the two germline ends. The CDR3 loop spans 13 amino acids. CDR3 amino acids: CASSQVAEREAFF. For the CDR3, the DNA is TGTGCCAGCAGCCAAGTAGCTGAACGGGAAGCTTTCTTT.

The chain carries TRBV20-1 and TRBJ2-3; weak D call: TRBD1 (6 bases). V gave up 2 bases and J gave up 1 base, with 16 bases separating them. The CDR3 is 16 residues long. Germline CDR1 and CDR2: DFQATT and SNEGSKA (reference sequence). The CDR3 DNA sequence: TGCAGTGCTAGACCCATCACAGGGCCCGGCACAGATACGCAGTATTTT. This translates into CSARPITGPGTDTQYF.

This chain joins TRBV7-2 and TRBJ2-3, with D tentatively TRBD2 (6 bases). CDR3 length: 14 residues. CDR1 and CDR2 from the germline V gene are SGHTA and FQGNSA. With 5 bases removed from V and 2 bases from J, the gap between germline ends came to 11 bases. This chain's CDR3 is CASSTGLYTDTQYF. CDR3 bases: TGTGCCAGCAGCACCGGACTATACACAGATACGCAGTATTTT.

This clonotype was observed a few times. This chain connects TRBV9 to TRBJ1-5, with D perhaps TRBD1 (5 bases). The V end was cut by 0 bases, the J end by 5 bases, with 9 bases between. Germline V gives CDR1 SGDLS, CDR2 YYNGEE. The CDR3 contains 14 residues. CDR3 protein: CASSVGWGDQPQHF. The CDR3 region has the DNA TGTGCCAGCAGCGTAGGCTGGGGGGATCAGCCCCAGCATTTT.

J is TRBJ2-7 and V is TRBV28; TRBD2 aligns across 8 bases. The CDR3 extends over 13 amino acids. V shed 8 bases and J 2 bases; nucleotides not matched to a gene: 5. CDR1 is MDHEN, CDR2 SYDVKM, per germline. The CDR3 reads CASDTSGTYEQYF. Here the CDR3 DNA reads TGTGCCAGCGACACTAGCGGCACCTACGAGCAGTACTTC.

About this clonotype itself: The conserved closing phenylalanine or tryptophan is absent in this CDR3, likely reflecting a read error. CDR3 sequence reads: CASSQQGQPYEQYY. In nucleotides, the CDR3 is TGTGCCAGCAGCCAACAGGGACAGCCCTACGAGCAGTACTAC. The V call is TRBV3-1, the J call TRBJ2-7; the match to TRBD1 covers 7 bases. The ends lost 2 bases at V and 2 bases at J; junction bases unmatched: 3. This CDR3 contains 14 residues. Looked up from germline, CDR1 is LGHDT and CDR2 is YNNKEL (reference sequence).

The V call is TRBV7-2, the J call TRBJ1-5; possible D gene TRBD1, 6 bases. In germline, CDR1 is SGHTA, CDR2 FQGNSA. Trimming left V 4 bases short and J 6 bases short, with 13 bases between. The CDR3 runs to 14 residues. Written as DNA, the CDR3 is TGTGCCAGCAGCTCAACAGGGAAGGGTCAGCCCCAGCATTTT. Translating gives CASSSTGKGQPQHF.

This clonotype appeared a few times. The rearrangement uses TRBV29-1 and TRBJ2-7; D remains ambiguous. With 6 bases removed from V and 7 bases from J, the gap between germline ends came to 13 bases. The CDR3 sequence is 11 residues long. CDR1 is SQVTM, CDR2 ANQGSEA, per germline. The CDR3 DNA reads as TGCAGCGTGTGGGTAAGAAGTGAGCAGTACTTC. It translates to CSVWVRSEQYF.

CDR3: CASSWGGSGTYEQYF. As DNA, the CDR3 is TGTGCCAGCAGCTGGGGGGGTAGCGGAACCTACGAGCAGTACTTC. V is TRBV11-2 and J is TRBJ2-7, with 7 bases that match TRBD2. Trimming took 4 bases from V and 2 from J; bases not matched to a gene: 8. The germline gives CDR1 SGHAT, CDR2 FQNNGV. The CDR3 sequence is 15 residues long. Drawing the rest from reference TRBV11-2 and TRBJ2-7, the complete variable domain is EAGVAQSPRYKIIEKRQSVAFWCNPISGHATLYWYQQILGQGPKLLIQFQNNGVVDDSQLPKDRFSAERLKGVDSTLKIQPAKLEDSAVYLCASSWGGSGTYEQYFGPGTRLTVT.

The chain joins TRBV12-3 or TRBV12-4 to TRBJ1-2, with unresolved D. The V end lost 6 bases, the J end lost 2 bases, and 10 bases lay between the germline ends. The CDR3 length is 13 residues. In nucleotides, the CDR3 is TGTGCCAGCAGCCCGGCTAAAAACTATGGCTACACCTTC. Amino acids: CASSPAKNYGYTF.

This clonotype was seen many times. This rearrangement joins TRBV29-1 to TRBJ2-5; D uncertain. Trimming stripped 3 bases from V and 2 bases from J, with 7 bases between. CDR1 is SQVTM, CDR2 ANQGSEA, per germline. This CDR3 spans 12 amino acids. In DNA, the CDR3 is TGCAGCGTTGAGGGTTATCAAGAGACCCAGTACTTC. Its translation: CSVEGYQETQYF.

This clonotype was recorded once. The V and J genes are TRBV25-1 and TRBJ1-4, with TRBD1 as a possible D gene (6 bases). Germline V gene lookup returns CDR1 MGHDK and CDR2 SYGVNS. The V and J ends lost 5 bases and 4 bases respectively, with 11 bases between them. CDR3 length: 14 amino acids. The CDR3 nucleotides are TGTGCCAGCAGTTCGTGGGGGCTTAATGAAAAACTGTTTTTT. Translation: CASSSWGLNEKLFF.

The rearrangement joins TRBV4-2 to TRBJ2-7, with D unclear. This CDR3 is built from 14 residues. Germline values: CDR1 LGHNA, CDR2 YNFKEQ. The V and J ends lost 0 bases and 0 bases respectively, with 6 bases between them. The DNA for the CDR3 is TGTGCCAGCAGCCAAGACTACAGCTCCTACGAGCAGTACTTC. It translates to CASSQDYSSYEQYF.

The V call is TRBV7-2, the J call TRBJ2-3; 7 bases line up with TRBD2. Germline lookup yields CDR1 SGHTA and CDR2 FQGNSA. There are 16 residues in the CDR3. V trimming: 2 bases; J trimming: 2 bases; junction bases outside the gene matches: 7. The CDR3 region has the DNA TGTGCCAGCAGCTTACAGCCAGCGGGATCCACAGATACGCAGTATTTT. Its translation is CASSLQPAGSTDTQYF.

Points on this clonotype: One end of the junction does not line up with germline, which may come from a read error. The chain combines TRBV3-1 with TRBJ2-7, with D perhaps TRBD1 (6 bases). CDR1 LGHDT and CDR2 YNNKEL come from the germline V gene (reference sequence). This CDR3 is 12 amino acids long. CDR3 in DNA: TGTGCCAACAGCCTGACAGGCTACGAGCAGTACTTC. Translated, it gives CANSLTGYEQYF.

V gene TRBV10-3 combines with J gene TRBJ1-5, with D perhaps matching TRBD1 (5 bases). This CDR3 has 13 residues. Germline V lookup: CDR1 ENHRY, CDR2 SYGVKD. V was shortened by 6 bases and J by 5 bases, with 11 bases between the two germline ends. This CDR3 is CAISTGFDQPQHF. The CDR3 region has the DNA TGTGCCATCAGCACAGGTTTCGATCAGCCCCAGCATTTT.

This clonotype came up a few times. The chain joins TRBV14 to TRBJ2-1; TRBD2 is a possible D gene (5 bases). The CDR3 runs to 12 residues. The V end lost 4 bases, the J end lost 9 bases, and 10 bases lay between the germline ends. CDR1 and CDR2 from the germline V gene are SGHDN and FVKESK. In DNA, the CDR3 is TGTGCCAGCAGCCCACTAGAAGGTGAGCAGTTCTTC. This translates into CASSPLEGEQFF.

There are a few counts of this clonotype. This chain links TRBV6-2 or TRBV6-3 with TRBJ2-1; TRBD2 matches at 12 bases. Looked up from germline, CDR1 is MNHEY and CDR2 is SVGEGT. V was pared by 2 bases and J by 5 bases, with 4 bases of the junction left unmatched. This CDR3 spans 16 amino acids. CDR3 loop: CASSYPLAGGHNEQFF. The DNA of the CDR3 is TGTGCCAGCAGTTACCCACTAGCGGGAGGTCACAATGAGCAGTTCTTC.

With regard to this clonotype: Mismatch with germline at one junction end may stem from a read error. DNA of the CDR3: TGCAGTGCGAGAGACATGTCGACTAGCGGGAGTTGGGGAGAGACCCAGTACTTC. This gives the protein CSARDMSTSGSWGETQYF. The chain joins TRBV20-1 to TRBJ2-5, with 12 bases matching TRBD2. There are 18 residues in the CDR3. Per the germline V gene, CDR1 is DFQATT and CDR2 is SNEGSKA (reference sequence).

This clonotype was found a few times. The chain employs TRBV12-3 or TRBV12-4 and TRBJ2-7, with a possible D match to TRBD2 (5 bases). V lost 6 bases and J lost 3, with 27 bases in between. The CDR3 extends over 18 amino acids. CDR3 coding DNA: TGTGCCAGCAGCCCCGGGATGGGTCAAGGGCAAAGATACTACGAGCAGTACTTC. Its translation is CASSPGMGQGQRYYEQYF.

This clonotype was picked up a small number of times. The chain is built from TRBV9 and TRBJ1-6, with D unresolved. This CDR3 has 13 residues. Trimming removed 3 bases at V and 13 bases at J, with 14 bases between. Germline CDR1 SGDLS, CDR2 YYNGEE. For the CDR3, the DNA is TGTGCCAGCAGCGAAGACCAACCCCCCCCCCTCCACTTT. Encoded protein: CASSEDQPPPLHF. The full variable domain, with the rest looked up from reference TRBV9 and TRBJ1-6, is DSGVTQTPKHLITATGQRVTLRCSPRSGDLSVYWYQQSLDQGLQFLIQYYNGEERAKGNILERFSAQQFPDLHSELNLSSLELGDSALYFCASSEDQPPPLHFGNGTRLTVT.

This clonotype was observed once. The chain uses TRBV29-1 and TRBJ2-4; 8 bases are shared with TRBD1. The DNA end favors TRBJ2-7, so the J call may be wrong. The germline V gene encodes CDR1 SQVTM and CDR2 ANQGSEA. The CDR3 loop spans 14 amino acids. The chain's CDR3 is CSVAAGTGTYEQYF. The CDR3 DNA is TGCAGCGTTGCCGCCGGGACAGGCACCTACGAGCAGTACTTC.

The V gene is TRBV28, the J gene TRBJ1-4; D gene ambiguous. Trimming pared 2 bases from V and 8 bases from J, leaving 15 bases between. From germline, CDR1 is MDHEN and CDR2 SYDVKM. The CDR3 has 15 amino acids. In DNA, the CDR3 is TGTGCCAGCAGTTTACAAGGGTTAGGTGGCGAAAAACTGTTTTTT. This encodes CASSLQGLGGEKLFF.

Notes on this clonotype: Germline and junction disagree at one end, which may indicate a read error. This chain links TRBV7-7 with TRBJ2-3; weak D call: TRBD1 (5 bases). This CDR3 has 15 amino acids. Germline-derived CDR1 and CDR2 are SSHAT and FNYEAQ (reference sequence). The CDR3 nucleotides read TGTGCTAGCAGCTTAGGGGAAACTCCACGGGATACGCAGTATTTT. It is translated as CASSLGETPRDTQYF.

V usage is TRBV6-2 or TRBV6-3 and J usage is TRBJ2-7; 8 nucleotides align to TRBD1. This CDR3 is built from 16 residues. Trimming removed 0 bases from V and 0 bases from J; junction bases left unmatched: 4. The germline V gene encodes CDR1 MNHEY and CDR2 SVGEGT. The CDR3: CASSYSATGASYEQYF. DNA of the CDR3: TGTGCCAGCAGTTACTCCGCGACAGGGGCCTCCTACGAGCAGTACTTC.

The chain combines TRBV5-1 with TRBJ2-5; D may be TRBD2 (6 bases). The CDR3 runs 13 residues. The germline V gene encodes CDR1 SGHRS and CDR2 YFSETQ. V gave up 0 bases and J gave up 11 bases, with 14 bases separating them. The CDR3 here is CASSLGGEDGQYF. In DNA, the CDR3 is TGCGCCAGCAGCTTGGGCGGGGAGGACGGGCAGTACTTC.

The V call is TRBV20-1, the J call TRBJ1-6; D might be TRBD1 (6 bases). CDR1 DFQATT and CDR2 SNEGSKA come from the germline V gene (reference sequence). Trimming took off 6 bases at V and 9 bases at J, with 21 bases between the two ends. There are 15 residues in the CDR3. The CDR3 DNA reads TGCAGTGCCGCGAACAGGGAAGTAGGTAGTTCACCCCTCCACTTT. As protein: CSAANREVGSSPLHF.